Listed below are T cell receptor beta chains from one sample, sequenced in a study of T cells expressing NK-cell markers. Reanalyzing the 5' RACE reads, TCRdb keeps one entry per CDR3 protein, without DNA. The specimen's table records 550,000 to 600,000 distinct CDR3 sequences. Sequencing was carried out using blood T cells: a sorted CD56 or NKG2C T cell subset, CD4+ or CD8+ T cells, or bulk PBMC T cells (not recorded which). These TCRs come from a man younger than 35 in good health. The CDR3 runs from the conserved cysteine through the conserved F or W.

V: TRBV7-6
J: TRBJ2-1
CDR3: CASSLFPGTSQSDEQFF

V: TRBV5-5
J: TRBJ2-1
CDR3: CASSPEREQFF

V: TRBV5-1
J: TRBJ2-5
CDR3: CASSLAGTGGQETQYF

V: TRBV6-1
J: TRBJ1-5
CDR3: CASSAYNQPQHF

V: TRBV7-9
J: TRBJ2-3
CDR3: CASSRQGKEDTQYF

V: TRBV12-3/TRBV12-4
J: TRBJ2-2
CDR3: CASSLHLPSGTGELFF

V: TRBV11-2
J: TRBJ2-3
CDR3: CASSFSRDYTDTQYF

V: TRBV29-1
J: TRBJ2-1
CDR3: CSVEGSSRLHISSYNEQFF

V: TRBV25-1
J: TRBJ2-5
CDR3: CASSESVGRETQYF

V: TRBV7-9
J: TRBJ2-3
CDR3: CASSPSAGGSTDTQYF

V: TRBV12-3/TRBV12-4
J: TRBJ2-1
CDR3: CASSSSGSTREQFF

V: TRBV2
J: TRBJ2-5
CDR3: CASTWTLQETQYF

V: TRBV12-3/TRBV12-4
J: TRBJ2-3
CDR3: CASSLGTSRRTDTQYF

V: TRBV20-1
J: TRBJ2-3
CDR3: CSAILAGAARTDTQYF

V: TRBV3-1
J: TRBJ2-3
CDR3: CASSQDGLALDTQYF

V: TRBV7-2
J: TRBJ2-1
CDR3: CASSSPSGVYNEQFF

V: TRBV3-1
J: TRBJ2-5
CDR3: CASRNLAGQETQYF

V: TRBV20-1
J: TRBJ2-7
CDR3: CSAPRQEVIYEQYF

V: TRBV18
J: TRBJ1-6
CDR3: CASSPGGFNSPLHF

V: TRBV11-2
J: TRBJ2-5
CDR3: CASSRGAQETQYF

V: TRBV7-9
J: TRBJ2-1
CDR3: CASSFRGDTSEQFF

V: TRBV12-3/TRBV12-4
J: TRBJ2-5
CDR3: CASRFTGGIKETQYF

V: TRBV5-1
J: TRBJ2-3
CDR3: CASSFGPGDLDTQYF

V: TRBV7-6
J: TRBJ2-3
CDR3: CASSLSAGRAADTQYF

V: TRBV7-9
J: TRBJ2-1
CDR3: CASSMGQTYEQFF

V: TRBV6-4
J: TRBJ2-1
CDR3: CASSPSGTSVNEQFF

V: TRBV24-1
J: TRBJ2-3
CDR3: CATSGPSGASTDTQYF

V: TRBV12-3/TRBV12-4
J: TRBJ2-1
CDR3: CASSFRPGAPSYNEQFF

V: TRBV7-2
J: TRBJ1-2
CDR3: CAGKTDFYGYTF

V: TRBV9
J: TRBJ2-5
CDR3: CASSTQAEGLETQYF

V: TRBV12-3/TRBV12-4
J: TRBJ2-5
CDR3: CASSPEDRKETQYF

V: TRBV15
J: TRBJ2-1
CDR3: CATSRDLPGGLRYNEQFF

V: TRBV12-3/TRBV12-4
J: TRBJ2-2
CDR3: CASTVGQLWGGELFF

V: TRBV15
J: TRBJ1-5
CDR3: CATSGGQGLGQPQHF

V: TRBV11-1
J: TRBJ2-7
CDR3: CASSLARLAVYEQYF

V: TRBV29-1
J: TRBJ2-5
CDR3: CSVYGGREETQYF

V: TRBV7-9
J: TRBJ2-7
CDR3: CASSRDRAGEQYF

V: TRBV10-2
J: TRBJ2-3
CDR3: CAGTPSGFTDTQYF

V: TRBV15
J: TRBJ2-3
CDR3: CATSRDLTSGPSSTDTQYF

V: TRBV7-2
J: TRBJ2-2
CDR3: CASSLGPGLPRTGELFF

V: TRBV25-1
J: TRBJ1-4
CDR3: CASSRSGQEKLFF

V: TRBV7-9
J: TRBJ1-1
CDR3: CASSLGPGLGTEAFF

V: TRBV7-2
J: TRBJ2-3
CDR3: CASSLGIGKTDTQYF

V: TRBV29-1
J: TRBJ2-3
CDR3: CSVARGRGDTQYF

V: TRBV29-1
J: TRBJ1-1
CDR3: CSVEGPGLEAFF

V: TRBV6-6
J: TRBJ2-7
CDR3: CASRGVGEQYF